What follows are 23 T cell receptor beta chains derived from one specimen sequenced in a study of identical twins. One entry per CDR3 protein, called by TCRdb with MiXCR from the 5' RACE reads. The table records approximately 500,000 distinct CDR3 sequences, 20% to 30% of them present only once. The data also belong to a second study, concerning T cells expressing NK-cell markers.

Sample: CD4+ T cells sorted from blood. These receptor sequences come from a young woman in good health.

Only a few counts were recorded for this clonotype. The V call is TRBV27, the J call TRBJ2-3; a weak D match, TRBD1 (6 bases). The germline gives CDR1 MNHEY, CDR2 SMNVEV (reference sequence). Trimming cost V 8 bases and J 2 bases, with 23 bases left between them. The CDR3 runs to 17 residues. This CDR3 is CASSRGEPLPYTDTQYF. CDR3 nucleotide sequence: TGTGCCAGCTCCAGGGGCGAACCTCTCCCTTACACAGATACGCAGTATTTT.

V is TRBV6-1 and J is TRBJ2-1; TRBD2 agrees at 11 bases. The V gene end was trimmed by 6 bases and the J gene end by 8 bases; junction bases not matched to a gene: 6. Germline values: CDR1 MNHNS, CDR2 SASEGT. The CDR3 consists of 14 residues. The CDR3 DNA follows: TGTGCCAGCAGGGAACTAGCGGGAGCTCATGAGCAGTTCTTC. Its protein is CASRELAGAHEQFF.

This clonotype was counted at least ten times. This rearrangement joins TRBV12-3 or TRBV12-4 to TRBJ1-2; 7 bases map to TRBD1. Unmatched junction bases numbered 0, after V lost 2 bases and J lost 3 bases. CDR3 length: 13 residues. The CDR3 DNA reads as TGTGCCAGCAGTTTAACAGGGGACTATGGCTACACCTTC. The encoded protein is CASSLTGDYGYTF.

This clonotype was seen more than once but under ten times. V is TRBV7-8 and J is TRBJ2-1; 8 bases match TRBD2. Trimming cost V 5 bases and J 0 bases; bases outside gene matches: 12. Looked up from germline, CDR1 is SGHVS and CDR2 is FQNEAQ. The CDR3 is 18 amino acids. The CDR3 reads CASSEDGLAESSYNEQFF. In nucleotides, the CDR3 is TGTGCCAGCAGCGAAGATGGACTAGCAGAGAGCTCCTACAATGAGCAGTTCTTC.

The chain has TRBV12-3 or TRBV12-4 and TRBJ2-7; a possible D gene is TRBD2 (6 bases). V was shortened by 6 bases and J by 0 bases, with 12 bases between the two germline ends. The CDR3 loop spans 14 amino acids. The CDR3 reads CASRDSGNSYEQYF. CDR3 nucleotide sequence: TGTGCCAGCAGGGATAGCGGTAACTCCTACGAGCAGTACTTC.

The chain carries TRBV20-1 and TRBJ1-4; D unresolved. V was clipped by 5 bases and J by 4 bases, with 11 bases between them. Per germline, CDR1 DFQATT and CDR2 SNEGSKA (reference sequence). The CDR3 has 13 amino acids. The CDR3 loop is CSAGQFLNEKLFF. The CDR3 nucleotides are TGCAGTGCTGGTCAGTTCCTTAATGAAAAACTGTTTTTT.

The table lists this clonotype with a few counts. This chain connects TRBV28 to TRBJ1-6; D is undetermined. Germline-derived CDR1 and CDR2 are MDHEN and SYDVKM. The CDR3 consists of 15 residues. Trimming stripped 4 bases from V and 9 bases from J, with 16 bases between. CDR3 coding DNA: TGTGCCAGCAGTTCTCTAGCCCCGGCCTTTTCACCCCTCCACTTT. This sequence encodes CASSSLAPAFSPLHF.

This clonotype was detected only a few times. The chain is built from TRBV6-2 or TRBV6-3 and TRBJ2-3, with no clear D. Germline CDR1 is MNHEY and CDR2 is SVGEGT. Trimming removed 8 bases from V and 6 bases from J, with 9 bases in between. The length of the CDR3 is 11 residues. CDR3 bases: TGTGCCAGCGGCTCTTCCGATACGCAGTATTTT. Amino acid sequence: CASGSSDTQYF.

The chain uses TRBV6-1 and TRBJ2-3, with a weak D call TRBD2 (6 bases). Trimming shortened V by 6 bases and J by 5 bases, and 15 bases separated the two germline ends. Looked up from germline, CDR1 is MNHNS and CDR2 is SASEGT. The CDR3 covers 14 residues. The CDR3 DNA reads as TGTGCCAGCAGGAAGCGGGTGACGGGAGATACGCAGTATTTT. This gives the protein CASRKRVTGDTQYF.

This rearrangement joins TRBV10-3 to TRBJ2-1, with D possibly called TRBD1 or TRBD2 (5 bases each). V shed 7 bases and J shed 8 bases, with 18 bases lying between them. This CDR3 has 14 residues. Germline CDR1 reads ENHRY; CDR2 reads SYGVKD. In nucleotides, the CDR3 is TGTGCCATCAAGGGGCAGCGGCAAGGGGATGAGCAGTTCTTC. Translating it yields CAIKGQRQGDEQFF.

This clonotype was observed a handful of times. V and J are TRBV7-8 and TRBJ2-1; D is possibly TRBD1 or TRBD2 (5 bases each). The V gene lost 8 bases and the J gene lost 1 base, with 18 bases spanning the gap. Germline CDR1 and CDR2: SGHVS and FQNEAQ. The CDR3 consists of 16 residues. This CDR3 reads CASAKGAGTSYNEQFF. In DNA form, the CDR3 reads TGTGCCAGCGCTAAAGGGGCAGGGACGTCCTACAATGAGCAGTTCTTC.

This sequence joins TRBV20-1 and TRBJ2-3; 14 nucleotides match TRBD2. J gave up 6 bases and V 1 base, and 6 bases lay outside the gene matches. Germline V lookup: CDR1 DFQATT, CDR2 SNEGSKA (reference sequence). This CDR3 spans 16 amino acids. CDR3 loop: CSARGSGLAGVDTQYF. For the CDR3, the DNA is TGCAGTGCTAGAGGCTCGGGACTAGCGGGAGTGGATACGCAGTATTTT.

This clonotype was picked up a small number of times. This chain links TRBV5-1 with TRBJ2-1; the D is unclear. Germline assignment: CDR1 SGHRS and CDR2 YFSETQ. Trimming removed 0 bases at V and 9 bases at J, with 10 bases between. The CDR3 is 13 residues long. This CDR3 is CASSLDWDGEQFF. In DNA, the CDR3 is TGCGCCAGCAGCTTGGACTGGGATGGTGAGCAGTTCTTC.

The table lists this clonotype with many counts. The CDR3 nucleotides read TGTGCCAGCAGCCAAGGCCGCACAGATACGCAGTATTTT. It yields the protein CASSQGRTDTQYF. V usage is TRBV4-2 and J usage is TRBJ2-3; D unclear. CDR3 length: 13 amino acids. CDR1 is LGHNA and CDR2 is YNFKEQ in the germline V gene. V was clipped by 1 base and J by 1 base, with 3 bases between them.

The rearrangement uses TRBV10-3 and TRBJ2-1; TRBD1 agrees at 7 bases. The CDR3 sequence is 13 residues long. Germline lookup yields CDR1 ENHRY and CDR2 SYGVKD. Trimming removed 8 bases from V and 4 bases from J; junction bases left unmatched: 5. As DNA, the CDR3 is TGTGCCATCGCCGGGACAGATTACAATGAGCAGTTCTTC. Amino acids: CAIAGTDYNEQFF.

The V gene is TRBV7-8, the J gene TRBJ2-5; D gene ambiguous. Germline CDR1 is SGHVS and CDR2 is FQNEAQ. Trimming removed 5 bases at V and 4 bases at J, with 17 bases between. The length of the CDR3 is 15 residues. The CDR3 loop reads CASSPMSGIIETQYF. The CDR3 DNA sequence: TGTGCCAGCAGCCCAATGTCGGGCATTATAGAGACCCAGTACTTC.

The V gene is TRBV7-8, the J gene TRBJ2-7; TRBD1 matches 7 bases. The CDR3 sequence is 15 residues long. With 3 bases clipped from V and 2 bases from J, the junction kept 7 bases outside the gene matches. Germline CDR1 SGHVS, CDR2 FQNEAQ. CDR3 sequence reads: CASSFGWDRTYEQYF. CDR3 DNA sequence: TGTGCCAGCAGCTTTGGTTGGGACAGAACCTACGAGCAGTACTTC.

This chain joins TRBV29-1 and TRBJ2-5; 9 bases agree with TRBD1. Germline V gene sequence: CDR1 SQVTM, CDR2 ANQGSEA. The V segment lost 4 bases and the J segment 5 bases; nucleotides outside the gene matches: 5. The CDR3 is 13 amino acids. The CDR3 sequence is CSVVTGGVETQYF. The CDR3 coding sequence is TGCAGCGTTGTTACAGGGGGCGTTGAGACCCAGTACTTC.

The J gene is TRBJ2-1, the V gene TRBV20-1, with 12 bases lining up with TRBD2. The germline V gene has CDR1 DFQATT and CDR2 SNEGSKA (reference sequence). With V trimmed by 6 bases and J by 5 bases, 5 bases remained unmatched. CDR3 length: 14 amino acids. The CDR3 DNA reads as TGCAGTGCCGAAGGACTAGCGGGGAACAATGAGCAGTTCTTC. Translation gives CSAEGLAGNNEQFF.

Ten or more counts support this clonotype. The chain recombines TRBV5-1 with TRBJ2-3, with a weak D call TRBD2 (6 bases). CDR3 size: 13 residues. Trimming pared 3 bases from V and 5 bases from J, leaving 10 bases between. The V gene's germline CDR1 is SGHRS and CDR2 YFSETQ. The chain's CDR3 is CASSYSGEDTQYF. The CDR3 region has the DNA TGCGCCAGCAGCTATTCGGGGGAAGATACGCAGTATTTT.

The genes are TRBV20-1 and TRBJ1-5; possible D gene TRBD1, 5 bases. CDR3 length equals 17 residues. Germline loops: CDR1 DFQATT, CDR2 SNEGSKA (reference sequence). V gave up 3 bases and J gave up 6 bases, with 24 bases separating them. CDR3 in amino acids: CSASLGGVTMSGQPQHF. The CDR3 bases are TGCAGTGCTAGCCTCGGAGGGGTAACAATGTCCGGTCAGCCCCAGCATTTT.

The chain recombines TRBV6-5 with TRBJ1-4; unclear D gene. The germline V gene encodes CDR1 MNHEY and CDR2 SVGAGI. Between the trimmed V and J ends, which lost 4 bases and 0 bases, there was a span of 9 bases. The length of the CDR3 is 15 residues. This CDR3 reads CASSSLMSTNEKLFF. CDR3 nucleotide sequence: TGTGCCAGCAGTTCCCTGATGTCAACTAATGAAAAACTGTTTTTT.

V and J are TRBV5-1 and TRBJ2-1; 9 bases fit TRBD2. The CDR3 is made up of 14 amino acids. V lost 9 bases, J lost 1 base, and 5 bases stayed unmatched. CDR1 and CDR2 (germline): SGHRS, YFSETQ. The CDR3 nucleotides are TGCGCCACCTCGCTAGCGGGATCCTACAATGAGCAGTTCTTC. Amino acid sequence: CATSLAGSYNEQFF. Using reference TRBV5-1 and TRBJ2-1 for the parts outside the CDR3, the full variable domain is KAGVTQTPRYLIKTRGQQVTLSCSPISGHRSVSWYQQTPGQGLQFLFEYFSETQRNKGNFPGRFSGRQFSNSRSEMNVSTLELGDSALYLCATSLAGSYNEQFFGPGTRLTVL.